These 16 T cell receptor beta chains share one sample of origin, sequenced in a study of CD8 T cells in ankylosing spondylitis. TCRdb used MiXCR to reprocess the 5' RACE reads, holding one entry per CDR3 protein. The table lists 150,000 or so distinct CDR3 sequences, around 10% of them singletons. Sequenced material: blood, either unsorted or a sorted T cell fraction (not recorded which). Every receptor here comes from a male donor with ankylosing spondylitis or in good health (not recorded which).

This clonotype was counted only a few times. The chain recombines TRBV10-3 with TRBJ1-2; D may be TRBD1 (5 bases). From germline, CDR1 is ENHRY and CDR2 SYGVKD. The CDR3 sequence is 13 residues long. V was shortened by 6 bases and J by 0 bases, with 8 bases between the two germline ends. The CDR3 is CAISGTANYGYTF. CDR3 in DNA: TGTGCCATCAGCGGGACGGCTAACTATGGCTACACCTTC.

A few counts support this clonotype. The chain recombines TRBV7-2 with TRBJ2-1; D could derive from TRBD1 or TRBD2 (5 bases each). V dropped 4 bases and J dropped 1 base, with 11 bases sitting between them. Germline CDR1 is SGHTA and CDR2 is FQGNSA. CDR3 length equals 15 residues. The CDR3: CASSSGWESYNEQFF. CDR3 DNA: TGTGCCAGCAGCTCAGGGTGGGAGTCCTACAATGAGCAGTTCTTC.

In regard to this clonotype: This sequence may be a read error, since a much larger clone differs from it by one base. The V and J genes are TRBV4-3 and TRBJ1-1; no definite D call. The V end lost 0 bases, the J end lost 6 bases, and 14 bases lay between the germline ends. This CDR3 spans 15 amino acids. Germline loops: CDR1 LGHNA, CDR2 YSLEER. Here the CDR3 reads CASSQDLVGGAEAFF. As DNA, the CDR3 is TGCGCCAGCAGCCAAGATCTAGTTGGTGGGGCTGAAGCTTTCTTT.

This clonotype was counted at least ten times. This chain joins TRBV20-1 and TRBJ2-3; 7 positions agree with TRBD1. Germline CDR1 reads DFQATT; CDR2 reads SNEGSKA (reference sequence). CDR3 length: 14 residues. The trim removed 7 bases at V and 5 bases at J, leaving 12 bases unmatched. CDR3 sequence (DNA): TGCAGTGTCCCGACAGGGCCCGTGTTAGATACGCAGTATTTT. As protein: CSVPTGPVLDTQYF.

This clonotype has only a few counts. Here the CDR3 reads CASSLGMGSETQYF. The CDR3 DNA follows: TGTGCCAGCAGCTTGGGAATGGGGTCGGAGACCCAGTACTTC. The chain carries TRBV7-9 and TRBJ2-5, with D hard to call. Germline V gene sequence: CDR1 SEHNR, CDR2 FQNEAQ (reference sequence). CDR3 length equals 14 residues. Trimming took 3 bases from V and 5 from J, leaving 13 bases between them.

In its sample, this clonotype was seen a few times. The chain employs TRBV20-1 and TRBJ2-1; D is ambiguous. Germline V CDR1 and CDR2: DFQATT, SNEGSKA (reference sequence). This CDR3 contains 13 residues. With 3 bases removed from V and 9 bases from J, the gap between germline ends came to 15 bases. The CDR3 is CSASPPAIGEQFF. The DNA of the CDR3 is TGCAGTGCTAGCCCACCAGCGATAGGTGAGCAGTTCTTC.

This clonotype came up a few times. The genes are TRBV20-1 and TRBJ2-5, with 9 bases identical to TRBD1. J lost 5 bases, V lost 6 bases, and 13 bases had no gene match. The CDR3 has 15 residues. Per the germline V gene, CDR1 is DFQATT and CDR2 is SNEGSKA (reference sequence). The CDR3 DNA is TGCAGTGCCGAGGGACAGGGAAAAAGGATGGAGACCCAGTACTTC. Amino acids: CSAEGQGKRMETQYF.

J is TRBJ2-7 and V is TRBV7-9; TRBD1 matches 11 bases. J was trimmed by 7 bases and V by 3 bases; bases with no gene match: 5. Looked up from germline, CDR1 is SEHNR and CDR2 is FQNEAQ (reference sequence). The CDR3 has 14 amino acids. The CDR3 protein is CASSFGQGAGEQYF. As DNA, the CDR3 is TGTGCCAGCAGCTTCGGACAGGGGGCAGGAGAGCAGTACTTC. Complete variable domain (other parts from reference TRBV7-9 and TRBJ2-7): DTGVSQNPRHKITKRGQNVTFRCDPISEHNRLYWYRQTLGQGPEFLTYFQNEAQLEKSRLLSDRFSAERPKGSFSTLEIQRTEQGDSAMYLCASSFGQGAGEQYFGPGTRLTVT.

This clonotype was counted at least ten times. The chain joins TRBV6-1 to TRBJ2-3; 7 nucleotides match TRBD1. The ends lost 7 bases at V and 3 bases at J; junction bases unmatched: 7. Per the germline V gene, CDR1 is MNHNS and CDR2 is SASEGT. The CDR3 has 14 amino acids. This CDR3 is CASTETGSTDTQYF. CDR3 bases: TGTGCCAGCACTGAGACAGGGAGTACAGATACGCAGTATTTT.

There are many counts of this clonotype. Sequence at one end of the junction differs from germline and may be a read error. This chain joins TRBV10-2 and TRBJ2-1; 12 positions agree with TRBD2. This CDR3 contains 14 residues. In germline, CDR1 is WSHSY, CDR2 SAAADI. The CDR3 spells CATSLAGGYNEQFF. The CDR3 DNA is TGCGCCACCAGTCTAGCGGGGGGGTACAATGAGCAGTTCTTC.

There are many counts of this clonotype. The chain employs TRBV11-2 and TRBJ2-1; 9 bases are shared with TRBD2. Trimming cost V 5 bases and J 7 bases; bases outside gene matches: 9. Germline V lookup: CDR1 SGHAT, CDR2 FQNNGV. This CDR3 is 15 amino acids long. The CDR3 DNA sequence: TGTGCCAGCAGCCCCCCTAGCGGGGCCTTTAATGAGCAGTTCTTC. It specifies CASSPPSGAFNEQFF.

This clonotype was seen many times. The gene calls are TRBV3-1 and TRBJ2-5; 7 nucleotides align to TRBD1. The V and J ends lost 0 bases and 0 bases, in that order; junction bases with no gene match: 7. CDR1 is LGHDT and CDR2 is YNNKEL in the germline V gene (reference sequence). The CDR3 loop spans 17 amino acids. CDR3: CASSQEFKGGNQETQYF. For the CDR3, the DNA is TGTGCCAGCAGCCAAGAATTTAAAGGGGGCAACCAAGAGACCCAGTACTTC.

The chain is built from TRBV7-9 and TRBJ2-1, with 10 bases that match TRBD2. The CDR3 consists of 15 residues. CDR1 SEHNR and CDR2 FQNEAQ come from the germline V gene (reference sequence). V trimming: 1 base; J trimming: 6 bases; junction bases outside the gene matches: 3. The CDR3 here is CASSLELAGANEQFF. CDR3 coding DNA: TGTGCCAGCAGCTTAGAGCTAGCGGGGGCCAATGAGCAGTTCTTC.

At least ten counts were recorded for this clonotype. The rearrangement joins TRBV20-1 to TRBJ2-2; D possibly matches TRBD1 or TRBD2 (5 bases each). CDR3 length: 16 residues. V lost 6 bases to trimming and J lost 0 bases, with 17 bases between them. CDR1 and CDR2 from the germline V gene are DFQATT and SNEGSKA (reference sequence). Written as DNA, the CDR3 is TGCAGTGCCAGAACGGGGCCGGGTGCGAACACCGGGGAGCTGTTTTTT. Translating it yields CSARTGPGANTGELFF.

The sample holds many counts of this clonotype. The V call is TRBV5-1, the J call TRBJ2-4, with D tentatively TRBD2 (5 bases). This CDR3 is built from 13 residues. Trimming pared 0 bases from V and 10 bases from J, leaving 11 bases between. Germline CDR1 is SGHRS and CDR2 is YFSETQ. The CDR3 spells CASSLVEGGIQYF. The CDR3 bases are TGCGCCAGCAGCTTGGTAGAAGGCGGGATTCAGTACTTC.

This clonotype was observed at least ten times. V usage is TRBV6-1 and J usage is TRBJ2-2; D unresolved. The CDR3 contains 14 residues. V lost 3 bases and J lost 7, with 12 bases in between. Germline lookup yields CDR1 MNHNS and CDR2 SASEGT. CDR3 in amino acids: CASSDSIFLGELFF. The CDR3 DNA reads as TGTGCCAGCAGTGACAGCATATTCCTCGGGGAGCTGTTTTTT.